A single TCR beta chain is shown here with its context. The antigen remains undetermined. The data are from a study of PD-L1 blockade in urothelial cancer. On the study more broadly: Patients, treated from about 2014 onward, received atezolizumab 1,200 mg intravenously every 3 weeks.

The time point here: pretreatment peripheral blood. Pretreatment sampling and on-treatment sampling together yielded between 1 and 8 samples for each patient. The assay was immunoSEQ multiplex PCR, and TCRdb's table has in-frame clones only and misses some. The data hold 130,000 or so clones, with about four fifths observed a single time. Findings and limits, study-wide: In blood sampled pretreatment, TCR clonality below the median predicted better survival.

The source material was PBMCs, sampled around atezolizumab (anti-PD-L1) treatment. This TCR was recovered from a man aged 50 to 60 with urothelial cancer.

The CDR3 nucleotides read TGCGCCAGCAGCACTTTAGGACTAGCGGGAGACGAGCAGTACTTC. This encodes CASSTLGLAGDEQYF. The chain couples TRBV5-1 to TRBJ2-7; TRBD2 matches 13 bases. The CDR3 loop spans 15 amino acids. Trimming removed 4 bases from V and 5 bases from J; junction bases left unmatched: 6. Germline values: CDR1 SGHRS, CDR2 YFSETQ.